This TCR beta chain was found in a study of blood T cell repertoires in COVID-19 (dated by TCRdb to the early 2020s). For the wider study: Samples from collaborators originated in the United States, Italy and Spain and spanned both the acute and convalescent phases of COVID-19. The prospective study material was composed of cDNA or gDNA derived from T cells, B-cell-depleted T cells, or PBMCs. Subjects who had been exposed to COVID-19, were actively infected with it, or had recovered from it provided the deeply sampled blood TCRbeta repertoires that made up the dataset. The repertoires were released in a freely available public database intended as a resource for research on the immune response to SARS-CoV-2. The samples were drawn from two sources: the first 160 participants of the ongoing ImmuneRACE study, and 1,200 or so subjects contributed by 6 global collaborators. Nearly every sample came with metadata listing a de-identified subject ID, COVID-19 status, age in years and sex. Where HLA class I and class II types were available, the types were taken from metadata supplied by the sample provider, not from assay-based typing.

Comment on this clone: Its binding antigen is unknown. No base quality values were provided; no much bigger clone lies one nucleotide off.

Inclusive of the bounding cysteine and phenylalanine, the CDR3 is 16 residues long. The only DNA kept is the CDR3, 48 bases in frame from the first base. As encoded in the germline V gene, CDR1 is SGHTA while CDR2 is FQGNSA. Relative to germline, V is missing 1 base and J is missing 2 bases, with 7 bases of the junction outside any gene match. Here is what the overall study found, with its caveats: The quantity of clinical and demographic metadata differed by source and by participant and was supplied without curation.

In Seattle, one collaborating source enrolled patients while the infection was active and tracked those patients longitudinally over the course of disease. Whole blood was collected in K2EDTA tubes by collaborating institutions according to the institutions' own protocols. Collaborator samples were shipped for TCRbeta analysis as frozen whole blood, isolated PBMCs, or DNA extracted from either sample type. TCRbeta CDR3 regions were amplified from genomic DNA by means of the immunoSEQ Assay, a bias-controlled multiplex PCR. On the authors' methods: The number of nucleated cells in each sample was estimated by amplification of reference gene primers within the assay. Sequence reads were collapsed and filtered to measure the absolute abundance of every unique TCRbeta CDR3 rearrangement. For each sample, productive Simpson clonality was calculated as the square root of Simpson's diversity index across productive rearrangements. TCRdb mirrors the immuneACCESS table, restricted to in-frame sequences. Some clones are absent from its copies; in checked studies, under half trace to an unresolved V gene, and the reason for the others is unknown. V and J calls and clone size are as listed in that table; D and trimming were resolved from the DNA. Recorded for this sample are about 46,000 clones; 70% to 90% of them occurred a single time. Less than 35% of the sample is in the top ten clones.

The sample was peripheral blood. The clonotype was recovered from a woman older than 75 with COVID-19, enrolled during active disease. The chain was built from TRBV7-2 and TRBJ1-2; the central 7 bases match TRBD1. The sequenced DNA is TGTGCCAGCAGCTTAGACGTACGGACAGGAAACTATGGCTACACCTTC. This is translated as CASSLDVRTGNYGYTF.